This record looks at one T cell receptor beta chain sequence and its context. Original processing notes: Estimation of nucleated cell counts was performed using reference gene primer amplification. Measured with immunoSEQ multiplex PCR; TCRdb has only the in-frame clones, and not every one. That table gives V, J and clone size, and the DNA gave D and trimming. The sample holds about 230,000 clones, roughly 80% seen once. The sample belongs to a study of blood T cell repertoires in COVID-19. Overall study context: Researchers got acute and convalescent COVID-19 samples from the United States, Italy and Spain. The analysed material was cDNA or gDNA that came from T cells, B-cell-depleted T cells, or PBMCs.

V gave up 0 bases and J gave up 1 base, with 19 bases separating them. CDR3 length: 18 amino acids. The germline gives CDR1 LGHDT, CDR2 YNNKEL (reference sequence). This receptor was obtained from a woman in her 70s with active or convalescent COVID-19. V and J are TRBV3-1 (or the pseudogene TRBV3-2) and TRBJ2-7; tentatively, D is TRBD2 (5 bases). The source material was peripheral blood. The CDR3 sequence: CASSQDAYTGVTSYEQYF. The CDR3 DNA follows: TGTGCCAGCAGCCAAGATGCCTACACCGGGGTTACATCCTACGAGCAGTACTTC.